Ten or more counts support the clone carrying this T cell receptor beta chain. Its antigen is undetermined. The germline V gene has CDR1 SGHRS and CDR2 YFSETQ. CDR3 size: 14 residues. J was trimmed by 10 bases and V by 2 bases; bases with no gene match: 5. These data belong to a study of T cells after posttransplantation cyclophosphamide. Treatment was busulfan-fludarabine conditioning, a marrow graft, and cyclophosphamide on days +3 and +4. Clones were read by immunoSEQ multiplex PCR, and TCRdb kept only the in-frame ones, dropping some. Found here are 6,500 to 9,000 clones, no singletons; the ten largest cover 10%. Study outcomes and limitations: Donor-recipient repertoire similarity was low at 1-2 months, rising over year one.

Sample: PBMCs, taken after allogeneic stem cell transplant with posttransplant cyclophosphamide. This sequence was found in a female patient aged 50-60 years who received an allogeneic stem cell transplant from a related donor, was CMV-positive, and had no GVHD. Some T cells could come from the graft donor. The rearrangement uses TRBV5-1 and TRBJ2-4; 11 bases match TRBD1. CDR3: CASSFGQGARIQYF. CDR3 nucleotide sequence: TGCGCCAGCAGCTTCGGACAGGGGGCGCGAATTCAGTACTTC.